This is a list of T cell receptor beta chains from one sample in a study of T cells in localized non-small cell lung cancer. Some clones are missing from TCRdb's copy, which holds only in-frame ones; the method was immunoSEQ multiplex PCR. The sample carries tens of thousands of clones, more than 65% recorded once. The specimen was peripheral blood mononuclear cells, collected before any cancer treatment. Receptors originate from a man between 40 and 70 years old with stage III lung adenocarcinoma. Each CDR3 is given with its conserved first and last residue. The D gene is left open where the match is weak. Rows give clone size only sometimes, using once, few, many, or a class for an expanded clone.

clone_size: once; v_call: TRBV27; d_call: .; j_call: TRBJ1-1; cdr3_nt: TGTGCCAGCAAGCGACAGACCAACACTGAAGCTTTCTTT; cdr3_aa: CASKRQTNTEAFF
clone_size: .; v_call: TRBV19; d_call: .; j_call: TRBJ1-2; cdr3_nt: TGTGCCAGTAGTCTGGGACAAGACTATGGCTACACCTTC; cdr3_aa: CASSLGQDYGYTF
clone_size: .; v_call: TRBV4-2; d_call: .; j_call: TRBJ1-2; cdr3_nt: TGTGCCAGCACCACTACCCATGACAGAAGCTATGGCTACACCTTC; cdr3_aa: CASTTTHDRSYGYTF
clone_size: .; v_call: TRBV5-8; d_call: TRBD2; j_call: TRBJ2-1; cdr3_nt: TGTGCCAGCAGCCTGGGACTAGCGGCGGGTGAGCAGTTCTTC; cdr3_aa: CASSLGLAAGEQFF
clone_size: .; v_call: TRBV18; d_call: .; j_call: TRBJ1-1; cdr3_nt: TGTGCCAGCTCACCGGGGGGGAACACTGAAGCTTTCTTT; cdr3_aa: CASSPGGNTEAFF
clone_size: .; v_call: TRBV10-3; d_call: .; j_call: TRBJ1-1; cdr3_nt: TGTGCCATCAGCTTCCAGGGAGGGGGGGGTATGAACACTGAAGCTTTCTTT; cdr3_aa: CAISFQGGGGMNTEAFF
clone_size: once; v_call: TRBV28; d_call: .; j_call: TRBJ2-3; cdr3_nt: TGTGCCACCGGGACGGACACAGATACGCAGTATTTT; cdr3_aa: CATGTDTDTQYF
clone_size: .; v_call: TRBV7-9; d_call: .; j_call: TRBJ2-5; cdr3_nt: TGTGCCAGCAGCTTAGATCTCGGATACCAAGAGACCCAGTACTTC; cdr3_aa: CASSLDLGYQETQYF
clone_size: .; v_call: TRBV5-1; d_call: .; j_call: TRBJ1-4; cdr3_nt: TGCGCCAGCAGCTTTAACCGCAATGAAAAACTGTTTTTT; cdr3_aa: CASSFNRNEKLFF
clone_size: .; v_call: TRBV2; d_call: .; j_call: TRBJ1-2; cdr3_nt: TGTGCCAGCAGGACACAGGGTGGCGGCTACACCTTC; cdr3_aa: CASRTQGGGYTF
clone_size: .; v_call: TRBV15; d_call: .; j_call: TRBJ1-1; cdr3_nt: TGTGCCACCAGCACCTACATGAACACTGAAGCTTTCTTT; cdr3_aa: CATSTYMNTEAFF
clone_size: .; v_call: TRBV10-3; d_call: .; j_call: TRBJ2-5; cdr3_nt: TGTGCCATCAGTCCCCCTAGCCGAGAGACCCAGTACTTC; cdr3_aa: CAISPPSRETQYF
clone_size: .; v_call: TRBV5-4; d_call: TRBD1; j_call: TRBJ2-7; cdr3_nt: TGTGCCAGCAGCTTTCGGGGACAGGCTACCAACGAGCAGTACTTC; cdr3_aa: CASSFRGQATNEQYF
clone_size: .; v_call: TRBV7-2; d_call: TRBD1; j_call: TRBJ2-5; cdr3_nt: TGTGCCAGCAGCGCGGACAGGGGGTACGAGACCCAGTACTTC; cdr3_aa: CASSADRGYETQYF
clone_size: .; v_call: TRBV5-4; d_call: .; j_call: TRBJ1-3; cdr3_nt: TGTGCCAGCAGCTTGGGCTACGGAAACACCATATATTTT; cdr3_aa: CASSLGYGNTIYF
clone_size: .; v_call: TRBV5-4; d_call: .; j_call: TRBJ2-7; cdr3_nt: TGTGCCAGCAGCTTGGATTCCCGGGACTCCATCTTC; cdr3_aa: CASSLDSRDSIF
clone_size: .; v_call: TRBV9; d_call: .; j_call: TRBJ2-1; cdr3_nt: TGTGCCAGCAGCGCTAGGCTGGTTTCCTACAATGAGCAGTTCTTC; cdr3_aa: CASSARLVSYNEQFF
clone_size: .; v_call: TRBV11-2; d_call: .; j_call: TRBJ1-6; cdr3_nt: TGTGCCAGCAGCCAAACGGGACGGAGTAATTCACCCCTCCACTTT; cdr3_aa: CASSQTGRSNSPLHF
clone_size: .; v_call: TRBV2; d_call: TRBD1; j_call: TRBJ2-7; cdr3_nt: TGTGCCAGCACTTTACAGGGGGCCTACGAGCAGTACTTC; cdr3_aa: CASTLQGAYEQYF
clone_size: .; v_call: TRBV19; d_call: .; j_call: TRBJ2-7; cdr3_nt: TGTGCCACTGGACACTACGGCTACGAGCAGTACTTC; cdr3_aa: CATGHYGYEQYF
clone_size: .; v_call: TRBV2; d_call: TRBD1; j_call: TRBJ1-5; cdr3_nt: TGTGCCAGCACCGTAACCCAGGGGGAAGTAAATCAGCCCCAGCATTTT; cdr3_aa: CASTVTQGEVNQPQHF
clone_size: .; v_call: TRBV29-1; d_call: TRBD1; j_call: TRBJ1-5; cdr3_nt: TGCAGCGTGGGGACAGGGGTGGGACAGCCCCAGCATTTT; cdr3_aa: CSVGTGVGQPQHF
clone_size: .; v_call: TRBV5-1; d_call: .; j_call: TRBJ1-2; cdr3_nt: TGCGCCAGCAGCTTTCTACAGGGCGACAACTATGGCTACACCTTC; cdr3_aa: CASSFLQGDNYGYTF
clone_size: .; v_call: TRBV7-9; d_call: TRBD2; j_call: TRBJ2-1; cdr3_nt: TGTGCCAGCAGCTTAAGACGGGAGGTCCACAATGAGCAGTTCTTC; cdr3_aa: CASSLRREVHNEQFF
clone_size: once; v_call: TRBV28; d_call: .; j_call: TRBJ1-5; cdr3_nt: TGTGCCAGCCTTCCTGGGCTTAGCAATCAGCCCCAGCATTTT; cdr3_aa: CASLPGLSNQPQHF
clone_size: few; v_call: TRBV19; d_call: TRBD2; j_call: TRBJ2-7; cdr3_nt: TGTGCCAGTAGTATAACACCTAGCGGTACTCTTTCCTACGAGCAGTACTTC; cdr3_aa: CASSITPSGTLSYEQYF
clone_size: .; v_call: TRBV5-1; d_call: TRBD2; j_call: TRBJ2-6; cdr3_nt: TGCGCCACCGCGAGCGGGGCCTCTTCTGGGGCCAACGTCCTGACTTTC; cdr3_aa: CATASGASSGANVLTF
clone_size: .; v_call: TRBV29-1; d_call: .; j_call: TRBJ1-2; cdr3_nt: TGCAGCGACGGACAGATTAGCTACACCTTC; cdr3_aa: CSDGQISYTF
clone_size: .; v_call: TRBV7-2; d_call: .; j_call: TRBJ1-4; cdr3_nt: TGTGCCAGCAGCTTAGGGGGGGGCGCGGGTGAAAAACTGTTTTTT; cdr3_aa: CASSLGGGAGEKLFF
clone_size: few; v_call: TRBV11-2; d_call: .; j_call: TRBJ1-5; cdr3_nt: TGTGCCAGCAGCACCGGGGGGGGGCCCCAGCATTTT; cdr3_aa: CASSTGGGPQHF
clone_size: once; v_call: TRBV5-1; d_call: .; j_call: TRBJ1-5; cdr3_nt: TGCGCCAGCAGCCCCGGACCCTCGGGCGGACAGCCCCAGCATTTT; cdr3_aa: CASSPGPSGGQPQHF
clone_size: .; v_call: TRBV12-5; d_call: .; j_call: TRBJ1-5; cdr3_nt: TGTGCTAGTGGTTTGGACTCGGGTCAGCCCCAGCATTTT; cdr3_aa: CASGLDSGQPQHF